Listed below are T cell receptor beta chains from one sample, sequenced in a study of neoadjuvant anti-PD-1 for oral cavity cancer. Profiled with immunoSEQ multiplex PCR; TCRdb holds only in-frame clones, not every one. This sample has about 12,000 clones, with around 60% found just once. The sequencing used PBMCs, collected before nivolumab (anti-PD-1) treatment. The receptors were sampled from a person between 40 and 85 years old with oral cavity squamous cell carcinoma. The CDR3 runs from the conserved cysteine through the conserved F or W.

v_gene	CDR3aa
TRBV27	CASSHSGGGQETQYF
TRBV7-3	CASSLTSSGGGSTDTQYF
TRBV7-6	CASSYWGSYEQYF
TRBV5-1	CASSEVLSGANVLTF
TRBV11-2	CASSSGQGLTEAFF
TRBV11-3	CASSAGDTEAFF
TRBV6-5	CASSGGQGVKNEQYF
TRBV9	CASRALMRRTNSPLHF
TRBV7-9	CASSFVHEQYF
TRBV4-1	CASSRPDDSAGELFF
TRBV28	CASTTGGYGYTF
TRBV4-1	CASSPRTSGSTGELFF
TRBV2	CASLRQANYGYTF
TRBV28	CASWRTSGYEQYF
TRBV11-3	CASQLGGSTDTQYF
TRBV27	CASSSFTGGTGEAFF
TRBV25-1	CASSPLDRWVNTEAFF
TRBV5-1	CASTPGGRNTEAFF
TRBV12-5	CASGPGQGGNQPQHF
TRBV5-1	CASSLGQGYNSPLHF
TRBV5-1	CASSLVTNNSPLHF
TRBV25-1	CASRPGLAGGLRVGTQYF
TRBV5-8	CASSLTWTTQVLFF
TRBV4-2	CASSLERGGSTPLHF
TRBV5-8	CASSPVPSGDTEAFF
TRBV6-6	CASSYGQVNTEAFF
TRBV2	CASSEQGQGYEQYF
TRBV2	CASSRLAGVNEQFF
TRBV5-6	CASSTLRGASTDTQYF
TRBV25-1	CASSELGAGSQETQYF
TRBV10-3	CAISEFDYEQYF
TRBV7-2	CASSLNREGYEKLFF
TRBV5-1	CASSIKALRDTEAFF
TRBV30	CAWRETGGYNEQFF
TRBV6-5	CASRQGTKNIQYF
TRBV5-1	CASSLVAGERGYTGELFF
TRBV7-9	CASSLQGNQETQYF
TRBV4-1	CASSQDYPGNYGYTF
TRBV25-1	CASSERQYTEAFF
TRBV5-1	CASSWTWGTGELFF
TRBV6-5	CASSYSLGGNQPQHF
TRBV7-2	CASSLTGITGELFF
TRBV19	CASLSRGWEKLFF
TRBV13	CASSLGRGQGINYGYTF
TRBV6-1	CASSVARSNQPQHF
TRBV12-5	CASGLTAPSGRFRGELFF
TRBV9	CASSVAGNEKLFF
TRBV2	CASSERGGTGVSELFF
TRBV28	CASTLGRYSNQPQHF
TRBV6-1	CASSAGGGNQPQHF
TRBV7-8	CASSLTSGGYNEQFF
TRBV28	CASSSVTNTETQYF
TRBV27	CASSLSGAELYEQYF
TRBV27	CASSRTGALYEQYF
TRBV28	CASSWRQNTGELFF
TRBV19	CASSGTGLKLFF
TRBV11-2	CASSLGAVAEAFF
TRBV27	CASSPTGSGYTF
TRBV7-9	CASSLASSNGYTF
TRBV29-1	CSARGGPRSTDTQYF